Given below is one T cell receptor beta chain in context. This clone's antigen is unknown. Nothing much larger sits one base from this clone, and base qualities are not available. Each donor gave one peripheral blood draw, averaging roughly 120 mL, which was collected into heparinised tubes. A BD FACSAria II was used to sort naive, central memory, regulatory and stem cell-like memory CD4+ T cells with a panel that included CD45RO, CCR7, CD25, CD127, CD95 and CD27. All sorted populations exceeded 95% purity. PBMCs were isolated right away by Lymphoprep density gradient centrifugation and were stained directly, without culture. To minimize batch effects, samples were stained and sorted in pairs, one healthy donor with one patient per experiment. V has 1 base trimmed and J has 5 bases trimmed; junction bases matching no gene number 8. The germline V gene (reference sequence) specifies GTSNPN as CDR1 and SVGIG as CDR2. Inclusive of the bounding cysteine and phenylalanine, the CDR3 is 15 residues long. The entry retains the CDR3 DNA only, 45 bases that are in frame from base 1.

The High Capacity cDNA Reverse Transcription Kit was used to reverse transcribe all of the isolated RNA, meaning that expressed TCRB transcripts were what got sequenced. Deep immunoSEQ sequencing was applied to naive, central memory and regulatory T cell samples, giving an average of around 3.4 million total reads per sample. Sorted cells were lysed in RLT buffer and RNA was extracted with DNase-treated RNeasy Micro or Mini kits, depending on cell number. Each cell subset was processed on its own to prevent cross-contamination, while patient and healthy donor samples were processed together. Using the immunoSEQ multiplex PCR, TCRB sequences were amplified from cDNA into 87-bp fragments spanning the CDR3 region. Amplicons were sequenced on the Illumina HiSeq platform. The source study handled its data this way. Synthetic template baselines were used to correct PCR bias computationally, reads within Hamming distance 2 were collapsed, and singletons that could not be merged were discarded. Reads were aligned against IMGT to assign V, D and J genes, CDR3 length and insertions or deletions at six rearrangement sites. Within each subset, clonotype counts were normalized to sorted cell number, after which true diversity and Gini coefficients were computed with the tcR R package. Repertoire sharing was quantified using the overlap coefficient calculated on TCRB nucleotide sequences. As a proxy for the pre-selection repertoire, out-of-frame TCRB sequences from naive cells were analyzed. TCRdb mirrors the immuneACCESS table, restricted to in-frame sequences. Some clones are absent from its copies; in checked studies, under half trace to an unresolved V gene, and the reason for the others is unknown. Clonal size and the V and J genes are those of that table, whereas D and trimming came from the DNA. The sample contains roughly 450,000 clones, approximately 10% of them found a single time. Together, the top ten hold 0.046% of the sample.

These data come from a study of beta chain features in type 1 diabetes (dated by TCRdb to the late 2010s). Some background on the complete study: No differences in mean age, gender distribution, total cell number or subset yield were found between patients and healthy donors. A total of 90 million to 120 million sorted cells were examined across all samples, and a strong correlation was observed between cell number per subset and RNA yield. In the study, TCRB repertoires of sorted circulating CD4+ T cell subsets from recently diagnosed type 1 diabetes patients were compared with those of matched healthy donors. Whereas all 28 donors provided naive and central memory subsets, regulatory and stem cell-like memory subsets were isolated from just 8 patients and roughly 8 healthy donors.

Findings and caveats that apply to the study as a whole: Naive, central memory and regulatory TCRB repertoires appeared to be more alike among patients than among healthy donors. HLA sub-analyses involved small numbers of individuals, so any influence of HLA type on TCRB rearrangement remained unresolved. PCR might favor shorter templates, but patient and control samples were amplified and corrected together, so any skew would affect both groups equally. Patients with type 1 diabetes made fewer insertions and deleted more nucleotides at VDJ recombination sites, implying thymic rearrangement abnormalities. Because cDNA was sequenced instead of genomic DNA, highly expressing activated cells could be over-represented, though the groups showed no difference in activation or CD3 levels. A moderate but significant shortening of TCRB CDR3 length was observed in type 1 diabetes patients in all four CD4+ subsets.

The origin of this receptor is a woman aged 18-29 years in good health. The receptor chain draws on TRBV30 and TRBJ1-5, and 7 bases in between align with TRBD1. The sequenced material came from naive CD4+ T cells from blood. This specimen's cell subset or site label, interpreted: true naive CD4+ T cells. The sequence in DNA is TGTGCCTGGAGTGGGCCCCGGACAGGAGATCAGCCCCAGCATTTT. Its product reads: CAWSGPRTGDQPQHF. Reference TRBV30 and TRBJ1-5 proteins supply the regions before and after the CDR3; the full variable domain is: SQTIHQWPATLVQPVGSPLSLECTVEGTSNPNLYWYRQAAGRGLQLLFYSVGIGQISSEVPQNLSASRPQDRQFILSSKKLLLSDSGFYLCAWSGPRTGDQPQHFGDGTRLSIL.